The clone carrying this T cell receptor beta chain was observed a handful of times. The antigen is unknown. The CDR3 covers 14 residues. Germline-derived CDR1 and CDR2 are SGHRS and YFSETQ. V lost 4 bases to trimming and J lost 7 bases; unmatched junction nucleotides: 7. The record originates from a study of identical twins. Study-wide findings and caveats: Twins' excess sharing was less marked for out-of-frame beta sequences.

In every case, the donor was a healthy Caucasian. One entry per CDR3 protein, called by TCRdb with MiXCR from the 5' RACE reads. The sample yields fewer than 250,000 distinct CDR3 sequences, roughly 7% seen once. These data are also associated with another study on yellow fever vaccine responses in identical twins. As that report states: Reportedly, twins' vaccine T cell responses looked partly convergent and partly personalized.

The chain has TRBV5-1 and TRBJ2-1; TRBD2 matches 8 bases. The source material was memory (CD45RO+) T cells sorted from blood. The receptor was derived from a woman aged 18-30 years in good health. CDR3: CASSGAGAGNEQFF. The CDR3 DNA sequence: TGCGCCAGCAGCGGAGCGGGGGCTGGGAATGAGCAGTTCTTC.